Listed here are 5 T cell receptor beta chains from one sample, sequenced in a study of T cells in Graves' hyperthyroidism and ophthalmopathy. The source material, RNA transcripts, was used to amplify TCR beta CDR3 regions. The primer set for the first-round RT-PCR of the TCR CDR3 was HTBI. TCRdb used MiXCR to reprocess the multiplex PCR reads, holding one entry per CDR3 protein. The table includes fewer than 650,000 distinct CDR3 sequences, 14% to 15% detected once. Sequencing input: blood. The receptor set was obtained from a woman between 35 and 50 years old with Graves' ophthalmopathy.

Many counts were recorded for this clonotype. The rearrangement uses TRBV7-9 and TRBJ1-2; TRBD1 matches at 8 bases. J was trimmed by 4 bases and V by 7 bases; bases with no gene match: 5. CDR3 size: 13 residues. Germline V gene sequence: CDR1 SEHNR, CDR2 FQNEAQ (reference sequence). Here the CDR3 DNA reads TGTGCCAGCACAAGGACAGGGTCCTATGGCTACACCTTC. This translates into CASTRTGSYGYTF.

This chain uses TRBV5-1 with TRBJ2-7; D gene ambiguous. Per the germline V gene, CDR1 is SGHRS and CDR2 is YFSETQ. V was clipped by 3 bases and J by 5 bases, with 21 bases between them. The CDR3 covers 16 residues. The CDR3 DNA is TGCGCCAGCAGCTGGGCCACCGGGCTTCTAGGAAACGAGCAGTACTTC. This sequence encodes CASSWATGLLGNEQYF.

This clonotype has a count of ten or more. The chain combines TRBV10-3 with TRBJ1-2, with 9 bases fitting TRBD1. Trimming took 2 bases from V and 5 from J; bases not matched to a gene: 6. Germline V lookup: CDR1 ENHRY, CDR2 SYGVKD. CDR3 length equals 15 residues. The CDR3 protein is CAISEPGGQGYGYTF. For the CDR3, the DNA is TGTGCCATCAGTGAGCCGGGGGGACAGGGATATGGCTACACCTTC.

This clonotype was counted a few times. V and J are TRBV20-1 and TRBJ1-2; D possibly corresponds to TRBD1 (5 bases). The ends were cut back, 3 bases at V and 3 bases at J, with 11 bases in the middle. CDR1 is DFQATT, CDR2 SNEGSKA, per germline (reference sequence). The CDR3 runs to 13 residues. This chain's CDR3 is CSASQGRDYGYTF. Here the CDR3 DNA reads TGCAGTGCTAGCCAGGGACGGGACTATGGCTACACCTTC.

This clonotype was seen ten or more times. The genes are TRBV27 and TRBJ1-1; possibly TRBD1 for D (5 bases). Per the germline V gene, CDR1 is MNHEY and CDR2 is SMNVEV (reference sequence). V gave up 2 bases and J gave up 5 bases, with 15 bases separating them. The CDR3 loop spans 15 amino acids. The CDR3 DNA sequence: TGTGCCAGCAGTTTACTTCAGGGAGGGAGAACTGAAGCTTTCTTT. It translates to CASSLLQGGRTEAFF.